This entry is about one TCR beta chain. The data were obtained in a study of blood T cell repertoires in COVID-19. Sequencing used immunoSEQ multiplex PCR; TCRdb keeps in-frame clones, though not all of them. The data hold 350,000 to 450,000 clones, with roughly 90% observed a single time. CDR3 length: 15 residues. CDR1 and CDR2 (germline): SNHLY, FYNNEI. V shed 8 bases and J 3 bases; nucleotides not matched to a gene: 9. This chain connects TRBV2 to TRBJ2-2, with TRBD2 matching over 7 bases. The sample taken for sequencing was peripheral blood. The receptor was derived from a man aged 35 to 55 with acute or convalescent COVID-19. DNA for the CDR3: TGTGCCAGCCGAGGAGGACGGGGGGACACCGGGGAGCTGTTTTTT. Translation gives CASRGGRGDTGELFF.